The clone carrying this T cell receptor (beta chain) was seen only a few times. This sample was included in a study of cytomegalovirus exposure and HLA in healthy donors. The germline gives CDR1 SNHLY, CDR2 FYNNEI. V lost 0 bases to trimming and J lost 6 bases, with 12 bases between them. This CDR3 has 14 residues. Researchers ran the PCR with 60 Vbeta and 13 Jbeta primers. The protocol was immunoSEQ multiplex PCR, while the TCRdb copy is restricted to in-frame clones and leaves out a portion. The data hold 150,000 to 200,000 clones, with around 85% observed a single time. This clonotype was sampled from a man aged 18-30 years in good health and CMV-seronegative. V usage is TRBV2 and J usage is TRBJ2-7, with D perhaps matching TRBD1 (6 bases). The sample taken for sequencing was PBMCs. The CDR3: CASSEAPRGSEQYF. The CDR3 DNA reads TGTGCCAGCAGTGAAGCCCCCAGGGGCAGCGAGCAGTACTTC.